This TCR beta chain was documented in a study of blood T cells in healthy people across ages. The CDR3 length is 16 residues. Trimming took off 4 bases at V and 1 base at J, with 13 bases between the two ends. The V gene's germline CDR1 is MNHEY and CDR2 SVGAGI. A second about 6 to 12 cycle PCR used barcoded and J-beta primers. TCRdb independently ran MiXCR on the 5' RACE reads; one entry per CDR3 protein. The sample records hundreds of thousands of distinct CDR3 sequences, roughly half being singletons. This clonotype was picked up a small number of times. Source material: blood. J is TRBJ2-2 and V is TRBV6-5; a weak D match, TRBD1 (5 bases). This clonotype was sampled from a woman aged 80 or over in good health. CDR3 region: CASSWSGIRNTGELFF. CDR3 coding DNA: TGTGCCAGCAGTTGGTCAGGGATAAGGAACACCGGGGAGCTGTTTTTT.